This T cell receptor beta chain was obtained from a study of shared clonotypes between healthy human individuals. As defined, naive CD8 cells were CD45RO-negative and positively selected for CCR7, with terminally differentiated effector memory CD45RA+ cells excluded. The CDR3 extends over 14 amino acids. Germline V CDR1 and CDR2: MNHEY, SMNVEV (reference sequence). Trimming cost V 3 bases and J 7 bases, with 16 bases left between them. TCRdb's table, derived via immunoSEQ multiplex PCR, lists solely in-frame clones and lacks some. The sample contains 2 million to 2.5 million clones, 90% to 95% of which appear only once.

This clonotype was sampled from a man between 18 and 29 years old in good health. Some clones in this sample may be carry-over from other donors' samples. This sequence joins TRBV27 and TRBJ2-7, with D tentatively TRBD1 (6 bases). Sequenced sample: naive CD8+ T cells from PBMCs. The CDR3 loop is CASSLWDTFEEQYF. DNA of the CDR3: TGTGCCAGCAGTTTGTGGGACACGTTCGAGGAGCAGTACTTC.